This TCR beta chain emerged from a study of T cell responses to AZD1222 COVID-19 vaccine. Study conclusions and caveats: When two AZD1222 doses had been given, Spike-specific TCR breadth and depth rose. Clonal diversity was possibly underestimated, and the donors were mostly white British, with more females.

The CDR3 spans 12 residues. The V gene's germline CDR1 is SNHLY and CDR2 FYNNEI. The V gene end was trimmed by 6 bases and the J gene end by 10 bases; junction bases not matched to a gene: 8. The table came from immunoSEQ multiplex PCR; TCRdb's copy has only in-frame clones and leaves some out. The data hold some 130,000 clones, with over 85% observed a single time. As regards this clone: Antigen: not known.

The receptor's source is an adult in good health. The J gene is TRBJ1-1, the V gene TRBV2; 7 bases agree with TRBD1. Sequencing used peripheral blood, obtained on day 0 of AZD1222 vaccination. Here the CDR3 DNA reads TGTGCCAGCAGAGATTGGACAGGAGGAGCTTTCTTT. Its protein product is CASRDWTGGAFF.